This is a list of T cell receptor beta chains from one sample in a study of beta chain features in type 1 diabetes. Libraries were prepared by immunoSEQ multiplex PCR; TCRdb keeps only in-frame clonotypes and omits some of them. The repertoire holds about 240,000 clones, roughly 30% seen once, with roughly 4.1% in the top ten. The sequenced sample was central memory CD4+ T cells from blood. Source of these receptors: a man aged 30 to 39 in good health. Both conserved end residues are part of each CDR3. Each record gives: J gene, V gene, D gene, CDR3 length, clone size, CDR3 protein, CDR3 DNA. A D gene is named only where the DNA matches it firmly. Clone size appears in some rows only: once, few, many, or a class for an expanded clone.

TRBJ2-5,TRBV25-1,TRBD1,16,.,CASKWPSGTGSETQYF,TGTGCCAGCAAATGGCCCTCCGGGACAGGGAGCGAGACCCAGTACTTC
TRBJ2-3,TRBV7-8,.,13,.,CASSLGGENTQYF,TGTGCCAGCAGCTTAGGCGGGGAAAATACGCAGTATTTT
TRBJ2-5,TRBV29-1,TRBD1,16,.,CSVEDGGRGRAETQYF,TGCAGCGTTGAAGACGGAGGCAGGGGGCGAGCTGAGACCCAGTACTTC
TRBJ2-7,TRBV4-1,TRBD1,14,.,CASSQPGQGREQYF,TGCGCCAGCAGCCAACCGGGACAGGGGCGAGAGCAGTACTTC
TRBJ2-2,TRBV5-1,.,16,.,CASSARTGRDTGELFF,TGCGCCAGCAGCGCACGGACAGGGAGGGACACCGGGGAGCTGTTTTTT
TRBJ1-2,TRBV29-1,.,12,.,CSGLIGDYGYTF,TGCAGCGGGTTGATTGGCGACTATGGCTACACCTTC
TRBJ2-7,TRBV12-5,.,13,.,CASGPNRGREQYF,TGTGCTAGTGGTCCCAACCGGGGCCGCGAGCAGTACTTC
TRBJ2-7,TRBV23-1,.,14,few,CASRGGWYPYEQYF,TGCGCCAGCAGGGGTGGCTGGTACCCCTACGAGCAGTACTTC
TRBJ2-3,TRBV5-6,.,14,.,CASSRPTGTDTQYF,TGTGCCAGCAGCCGACCGACAGGCACAGATACGCAGTATTTT
TRBJ1-6,TRBV5-1,.,13,few,CASSSRTDSPLHF,TGCGCCAGCAGCTCGCGGACAGACTCACCCCTCCACTTT
TRBJ2-3,TRBV6-4,TRBD2,15,.,CASRQNSGGTDTQYF,TGTGCCAGCAGACAAAATAGCGGGGGGACAGATACGCAGTATTTT
TRBJ2-2,TRBV6-6,.,14,.,CASSLDRFTGELFF,TGTGCCAGCAGTCTAGACAGATTTACCGGGGAGCTGTTTTTT
TRBJ1-1,TRBV27,.,14,few,CASSRKSIGTEAFF,TGTGCCAGCAGCCGGAAGTCCATAGGGACTGAAGCTTTCTTT
TRBJ2-3,TRBV6-6,.,12,.,CASSPSGDTQYF,TGTGCCAGCAGTCCCTCGGGGGATACGCAGTATTTT
TRBJ2-2,TRBV7-6,.,13,.,CASSPAGTGELFF,TGTGCCAGCAGTCCGGCCGGTACCGGGGAGCTGTTTTTT
TRBJ1-2,TRBV10-3,TRBD1,14,.,CAILGGDRRYGYTF,TGTGCCATCCTTGGGGGGGACAGGCGCTATGGCTACACCTTC
TRBJ2-1,TRBV7-9,.,14,.,CASSLEGFGNEQFF,TGTGCCAGCAGCTTAGAAGGTTTTGGTAATGAGCAGTTCTTC
TRBJ2-5,TRBV9,.,14,.,CASSVDVRGETQYF,TGTGCCAGCAGCGTAGATGTTCGGGGGGAGACCCAGTACTTC
TRBJ2-1,TRBV11-2,.,12,.,CASSSPYNEQFF,TGTGCCAGCAGCTCCCCGTACAATGAGCAGTTCTTC
TRBJ2-1,TRBV5-1,TRBD2,14,.,CASRVLAGANEQFF,TGCGCCAGCAGGGTACTAGCGGGGGCCAATGAGCAGTTCTTC
TRBJ2-7,TRBV6-6,TRBD1,15,.,CASSSPTGASYEQYF,TGTGCCAGCAGCTCCCCGACAGGGGCCTCCTACGAGCAGTACTTC
TRBJ1-1,TRBV10-1,TRBD1,13,.,CASQQGLNTEAFF,TGCGCCAGCCAACAGGGGCTGAACACTGAAGCTTTCTTT
TRBJ2-7,TRBV29-1,TRBD2,15,.,CSVEVGASGAYEQYF,TGCAGCGTTGAAGTCGGGGCTAGCGGCGCCTACGAGCAGTACTTC
TRBJ2-1,TRBV5-1,.,14,.,CASSLEVAAYEQFF,TGCGCCAGCAGCTTAGAGGTTGCGGCGTATGAGCAGTTCTTC
TRBJ1-5,TRBV10-3,.,14,few,CAISDNGVGQPQHF,TGTGCCATCAGTGATAACGGGGTGGGTCAGCCCCAGCATTTT
TRBJ2-4,TRBV15,TRBD1,15,.,CATSGRQGKGNIQYF,TGTGCCACCAGCGGCCGACAGGGGAAGGGAAACATTCAGTACTTC
TRBJ2-2,TRBV30,.,16,few,CAWKSGSLANTGELFF,TGTGCCTGGAAGTCCGGCAGCCTCGCGAACACCGGGGAGCTGTTTTTT
TRBJ1-5,TRBV29-1,.,15,.,CSVADGVLGNQPQHF,TGCAGCGTGGCCGACGGGGTCCTTGGCAATCAGCCCCAGCATTTT
TRBJ2-3,TRBV7-2,.,15,.,CASKSTGIGTDTQYF,TGTGCCAGCAAAAGTACAGGGATCGGGACAGATACGCAGTATTTT
TRBJ2-7,TRBV10-3,.,13,.,CAIKSYTSYEQYF,TGTGCCATCAAGTCTTACACCTCCTACGAGCAGTACTTC
TRBJ2-3,TRBV11-1,TRBD1,14,once,CASRLRTGSDTQYF,TGTGCCAGCAGACTCAGGACAGGGTCAGATACGCAGTATTTT
TRBJ2-3,TRBV11-2,TRBD2,17,.,CASSARTSGSKADTQYF,TGTGCCAGCAGCGCCCGGACTAGCGGGAGTAAGGCAGATACGCAGTATTTT
TRBJ1-1,TRBV30,.,14,many,CAWSVVRDNTEAFF,TGTGCCTGGAGTGTAGTCAGGGACAACACTGAAGCTTTCTTT
TRBJ2-1,TRBV7-2,TRBD2,14,.,CASSSGLGYNEQFF,TGTGCCAGCAGCTCGGGACTAGGCTACAATGAGCAGTTCTTC
TRBJ2-2,TRBV5-4,TRBD2,16,.,CASSLPASGGVGELFF,TGTGCCAGCAGCCTCCCGGCTAGCGGAGGGGTCGGGGAGCTGTTTTTT
TRBJ2-5,TRBV30,TRBD1,13,.,CAWRQGARETQYF,TGTGCCTGGAGACAGGGGGCTCGAGAGACCCAGTACTTC
TRBJ1-5,TRBV6-6,.,11,once,CASSKDQPQHF,TGTGCCAGCAGCAAAGATCAGCCCCAGCATTTT
TRBJ1-5,TRBV23-1,.,14,few,CASSQEGLNQPQHF,TGCGCCAGCAGTCAAGAAGGCCTCAATCAGCCCCAGCATTTT
TRBJ1-5,TRBV5-6,.,14,.,CASSFGGGDQPQHF,TGTGCCAGCAGCTTCGGAGGAGGGGATCAGCCCCAGCATTTT
TRBJ1-2,TRBV5-6,.,12,.,CASSLSSYGYTF,TGTGCCAGCAGCTTGAGCAGTTATGGCTACACCTTC
TRBJ1-5,TRBV19,.,12,few,CASSTGYQPQHF,TGTGCCAGTAGCACAGGGTATCAGCCCCAGCATTTT
TRBJ2-5,TRBV7-2,.,14,few,CASSSQTGQETQYF,TGTGCCAGCAGCTCTCAGACAGGACAAGAGACCCAGTACTTC
TRBJ2-1,TRBV5-1,.,17,.,CASSLYGQGSSYNEQFF,TGCGCCAGCAGCTTGTATGGGCAGGGGAGCTCCTACAATGAGCAGTTCTTC
TRBJ2-5,TRBV2,.,15,many,CASRLLRQVQETQYF,TGTGCCAGCAGGTTACTTCGACAGGTCCAAGAGACCCAGTACTTC
TRBJ2-3,TRBV7-2,.,13,few,CASVLGVADTQYF,TGTGCCAGCGTCCTCGGGGTTGCAGATACGCAGTATTTT
TRBJ2-5,TRBV4-1,.,14,few,CASSQGTSQETQYF,TGCGCCAGCAGCCAAGGGACCAGCCAAGAGACCCAGTACTTC
TRBJ2-5,TRBV5-4,.,11,many,CASSSQETQYF,TGTGCCAGCAGCTCACAAGAGACCCAGTACTTC
TRBJ2-5,TRBV7-7,TRBD2,15,.,CASSLEGLAGETQYF,TGTGCCAGCAGTCTAGAGGGACTAGCGGGAGAGACCCAGTACTTC
TRBJ2-2,TRBV25-1,.,12,.,CASRDSTGELFF,TGTGCCAGTAGGGACTCCACCGGGGAGCTGTTTTTT
TRBJ1-2,TRBV5-1,.,14,.,CASSLVRVDYGYTF,TGCGCCAGCAGCTTGGTTAGGGTAGACTATGGCTACACCTTC
TRBJ2-3,TRBV6-6,TRBD1,16,many,CASSYSTDRSTDTQYF,TGTGCCAGCAGTTACTCGACGGACAGGAGCACAGATACGCAGTATTTT
TRBJ2-7,TRBV28,.,13,few,CASSYGSAPEQYF,TGTGCCAGCAGTTATGGCAGCGCCCCCGAGCAGTACTTC
TRBJ2-5,TRBV7-2,.,13,few,CASSLIYQETQYF,TGTGCCAGCAGCTTGATATACCAAGAGACCCAGTACTTC
TRBJ2-1,TRBV30,TRBD1,15,few,CAWTIGTGFFDEQFF,TGTGCCTGGACGATCGGGACAGGGTTTTTCGATGAGCAGTTCTTC
TRBJ1-5,TRBV7-8,TRBD1,16,.,CASSGQTGRSNQPQHF,TGTGCCAGCAGCGGACAGACAGGGAGAAGCAATCAGCCCCAGCATTTT
TRBJ2-2,TRBV30,.,12,.,CAWSASGGELFF,TGTGCCTGGAGCGCCAGCGGCGGGGAGCTGTTTTTT
TRBJ2-2,TRBV6-1,.,16,.,CASSDARGRWTGELFF,TGTGCCAGCAGTGACGCAAGGGGAAGATGGACCGGGGAGCTGTTTTTT
TRBJ1-1,TRBV7-9,TRBD1,13,few,CAIGGKTNTEAFF,TGTGCCATAGGGGGCAAAACGAACACTGAAGCTTTCTTT
TRBJ2-2,TRBV6-5,.,11,.,CASRDTGELFF,TGTGCCAGCAGAGACACCGGGGAGCTGTTTTTT